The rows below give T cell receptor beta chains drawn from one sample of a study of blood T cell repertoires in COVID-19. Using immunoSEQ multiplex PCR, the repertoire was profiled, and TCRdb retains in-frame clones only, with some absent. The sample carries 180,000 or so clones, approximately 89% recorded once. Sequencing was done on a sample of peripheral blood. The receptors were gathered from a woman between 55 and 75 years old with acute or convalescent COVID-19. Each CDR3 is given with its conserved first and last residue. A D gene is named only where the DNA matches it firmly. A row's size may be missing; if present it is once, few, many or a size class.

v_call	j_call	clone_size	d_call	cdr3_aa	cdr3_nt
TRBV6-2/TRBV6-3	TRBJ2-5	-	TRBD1	CASSNRGNQETQYF	TGTGCCAGCAGTAACAGGGGGAACCAAGAGACCCAGTACTTC
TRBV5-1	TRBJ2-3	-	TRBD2	CASSWGAGGRRTDTQYF	TGCGCCAGCAGCTGGGGGGCGGGGGGCCGGCGCACAGATACGCAGTATTTT
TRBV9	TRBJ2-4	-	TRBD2	CASSVVAGGDIQYF	TGTGCCAGCAGCGTAGTAGCGGGAGGGGACATTCAGTACTTC
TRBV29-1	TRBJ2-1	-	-	CSAGTSASEQFF	TGCAGCGCTGGGACATCGGCGTCTGAGCAGTTCTTC
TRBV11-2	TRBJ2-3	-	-	CASSPFTGPRTDTQYF	TGTGCCAGCAGCCCGTTTACAGGGCCACGCACAGATACGCAGTATTTT
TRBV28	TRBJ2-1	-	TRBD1	CASREGQGGAWTYNEQFF	TGTGCCAGCAGGGAGGGACAGGGGGGGGCCTGGACCTACAATGAGCAGTTCTTC
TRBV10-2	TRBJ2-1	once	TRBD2	CASSGGWTGNEQFF	TGCGCCAGCAGCGGGGGGTGGACGGGCAATGAGCAGTTCTTC
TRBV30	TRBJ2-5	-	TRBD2	CAWSVYRGREGWDQETQYF	TGTGCCTGGAGTGTATATCGGGGTCGGGAGGGATGGGATCAAGAGACCCAGTACTTC
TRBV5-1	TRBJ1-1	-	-	CASSLVQGLGTEAFF	TGCGCCAGCAGCTTGGTACAGGGTTTGGGCACTGAAGCTTTCTTT
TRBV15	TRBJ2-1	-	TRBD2	CATSRDRAGGEEQFF	TGTGCCACCAGCAGAGATAGAGCGGGAGGAGAAGAGCAGTTCTTC
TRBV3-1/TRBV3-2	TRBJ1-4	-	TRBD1	CASSQQGAGEKLFF	TGTGCCAGCAGCCAACAGGGGGCCGGTGAAAAACTGTTTTTT
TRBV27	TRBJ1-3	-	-	CASSLYAGNTIYF	TGTGCCAGCAGTTTATATGCGGGAAACACCATATATTTT
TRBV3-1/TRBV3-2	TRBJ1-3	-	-	CASSPGQLRGNTIYF	TGTGCCAGCAGCCCAGGACAGCTCAGGGGAAACACCATATATTTT
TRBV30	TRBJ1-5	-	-	CAWSTGLDQPQHF	TGTGCCTGGAGTACAGGGCTCGACCAGCCCCAGCATTTT
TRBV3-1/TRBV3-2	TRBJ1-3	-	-	CASSQPQGNTIYF	TGTGCCAGCAGCCAACCACAAGGAAACACCATATATTTT
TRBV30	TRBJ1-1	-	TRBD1	CAWTDRDEAFF	TGTGCCTGGACCGACAGGGATGAAGCTTTCTTT
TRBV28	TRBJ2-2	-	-	CASSTGTGELFF	TGTGCCAGCAGCACCGGGACCGGGGAGCTGTTTTTT
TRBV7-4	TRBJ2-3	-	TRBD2	CASSFLLSGRSGDTQYF	TGTGCCAGCAGCTTCCTCCTTAGCGGGAGAAGCGGGGATACGCAGTATTTT